This T cell receptor beta chain came from a study of radiotherapy plus CTLA-4 blockade in lung cancer. Background on the study: The study recorded objective responses in around 18% of patients and disease control in approximately 33%.

The data were produced by immunoSEQ multiplex PCR, yet TCRdb's version contains in-frame clones alone and is incomplete. The sample includes over 80,000 clones, about 83% of them seen just once. Only a few counts were recorded for this clone. The CDR3 covers 14 residues. V dropped 6 bases and J dropped 9 bases, with 20 bases sitting between them. Germline CDR1 and CDR2: KGHSH and LQKENI. The sample in question was peripheral blood, obtained from a patient treated with radiotherapy plus ipilimumab. This chain joins TRBV18 and TRBJ2-5, with TRBD2 as a possible D gene (6 bases). The sequence was obtained from a human donor with non-small cell lung cancer who had stable disease on radiotherapy plus ipilimumab. The CDR3 spells CASSLETLPGAQYF. CDR3 nucleotides: TGTGCCAGCTCCTTGGAGACACTCCCGGGGGCCCAGTACTTC.